This TCR beta chain was obtained from a study of blood T cell repertoires in COVID-19. Across the study: Material from acute and convalescent COVID-19 was sourced from the United States, Italy and Spain. T cells, B-cell-depleted T cells, or PBMCs provided the cDNA or gDNA that served as material.

Source study methods: Amplification of reference gene primers was used by the study to estimate nucleated cell counts. Assay used: immunoSEQ multiplex PCR; TCRdb lists only in-frame clones, some missing. The DNA was the basis for D and trimming; V, J and clone size are from that table. Of 150,000 to 200,000 clones detected, 85% to 90% appear once; the ten largest clones hold more than 0.75%. V lost 4 bases and J lost 6, with 15 bases in between. Germline CDR1 and CDR2: SGHAT and FQNNGV. This CDR3 is built from 14 residues. Sample: peripheral blood. The genes are TRBV11-2 and TRBJ1-2, with D unclear. This clonotype was obtained from a man aged 18 to 35 with acute or convalescent COVID-19. The CDR3 DNA reads as TGTGCCAGCAGCTACGAACTCCGGTCCGATGGCTACACCTTC. It specifies CASSYELRSDGYTF. Looking up the rest from reference TRBV11-2 and TRBJ1-2 gives the full variable domain: EAGVAQSPRYKIIEKRQSVAFWCNPISGHATLYWYQQILGQGPKLLIQFQNNGVVDDSQLPKDRFSAERLKGVDSTLKIQPAKLEDSAVYLCASSYELRSDGYTFGSGTRLTVV.